This TCR beta chain is drawn from a study of cytomegalovirus exposure and HLA in healthy donors. General study points: DRB1 showed the most TCR associations and HLA-C the fewest in a later analysis, as rates varied by HLA locus. Most of the TCR beta V segments (in an earlier analysis) were productive either about 87% or about 30% of the time.

A multiplex PCR was run with 60 Vbeta primers and 13 Jbeta primers. The method was immunoSEQ multiplex PCR; TCRdb's version includes in-frame clones alone and lacks a portion of them. The repertoire consists of approximately 77,000 clones, with about 80% occurring once and the leading ten covering 7% to 8.5%. CDR3 size: 16 residues. Trimming cost V 5 bases and J 0 bases; bases outside gene matches: 2. The germline V gene encodes CDR1 LNHDA and CDR2 SQIVND (reference sequence). This clone was recorded a few times. The antigen is not known. Sequencing was done on a sample of PBMCs. This clonotype was obtained from a woman aged 40 to 50 in good health and CMV-seronegative. The J gene is TRBJ2-6, the V gene TRBV19; 9 bases line up with TRBD1. DNA of the CDR3: TGTGCCAGTAGTCAGACAGGGGGCTCTGGGGCCAACGTCCTGACTTTC. This sequence encodes CASSQTGGSGANVLTF.